These T cell receptor beta chains were read from a single sample in a study of T-cell memory formation after mild COVID-19. In TCRdb, the 5' RACE reads were re-called with MiXCR into one record per CDR3 protein. This sample has approximately 46,000 distinct CDR3 sequences, with about 6.3% found just once. Specimen: PBMCs or a T cell subset sorted from them (not recorded which). Receptors originate from an adult who had mild COVID-19 (a few samples of this study predate the infection). Cell type and time point are not known. Each CDR3 is given without its conserved first and last residue. The order of the fields is V gene, CDR3 protein.

V: TRBV6-2/TRBV6-3
CDR3: ASSYTPNTEAF

V: TRBV4-1
CDR3: ASREFPSTDTQY

V: TRBV10-3
CDR3: AMADRGRANTEAF

V: TRBV11-2
CDR3: ASTPGGQETQY

V: TRBV4-1
CDR3: ASSLLQGGAVYGYT

V: TRBV5-1
CDR3: ASTPHMSRGEQY

V: TRBV19
CDR3: ASTDVGGSSTGELF

V: TRBV6-1
CDR3: ASTGTVTNTEAF

V: TRBV20-1
CDR3: SASPGETQY

V: TRBV5-1
CDR3: ASSTNQETQY

V: TRBV13
CDR3: ASSLGSGGRTDTQY

V: TRBV7-3
CDR3: ASSLTGGRDSPLH

V: TRBV6-2/TRBV6-3
CDR3: ASSSETGARPPQH

V: TRBV27
CDR3: ASRMLNSYEQY

V: TRBV7-3
CDR3: ASSQSGLVWNEQF

V: TRBV7-3
CDR3: ASSPQGAHGYT

V: TRBV2
CDR3: ASRGDSYEQY

V: TRBV7-9
CDR3: ASSGGVAV

V: TRBV5-1
CDR3: ASSLDHRSFNEQY

V: TRBV7-2
CDR3: ASSLVDRGNSPLH

V: TRBV19
CDR3: ASTETGDTQY

V: TRBV29-1
CDR3: SAWEGTTEAF

V: TRBV6-5
CDR3: AIRDQNTDTQY

V: TRBV6-5
CDR3: ASSYSHSTDTQY

V: TRBV30
CDR3: AWISGQGRTGELF

V: TRBV20-1
CDR3: SARGKRFYNEQF

V: TRBV29-1
CDR3: SVAQGLSNQPQH

V: TRBV7-8
CDR3: ASSLSSWSTDTQY

V: TRBV6-2/TRBV6-3
CDR3: ASRTTGGPYEQY

V: TRBV20-1
CDR3: SAPPPYNSPLH

V: TRBV6-2/TRBV6-3
CDR3: ASSYHLIGDQPQH

V: TRBV19
CDR3: ASSIPAGGYNEQF

V: TRBV18
CDR3: ASSSLDRGHGYT

V: TRBV6-6
CDR3: ASSNRGDTEAF

V: TRBV2
CDR3: ASKTGGSKNIQY

V: TRBV6-2/TRBV6-3
CDR3: ASSSGTATDTQY

V: TRBV7-9
CDR3: ASSLGSSGRGEQY

V: TRBV11-3
CDR3: ASSPGLAGGGEQF

V: TRBV15
CDR3: ATSRSAGVSGANVLT

V: TRBV5-6
CDR3: ASSFWDGLGRARTETQY

V: TRBV12-3/TRBV12-4
CDR3: ASSLAIGPQF

V: TRBV6-5
CDR3: ASSYNSGNTIY

V: TRBV7-3
CDR3: ASSHKRRTGYNEQF

V: TRBV4-2
CDR3: ASSLTGTGSDTQY

V: TRBV5-1
CDR3: ASSLDGQGNTEAF

V: TRBV5-1
CDR3: ASSPTSGGLTDTQY

V: TRBV7-2
CDR3: ASSPKRAGDQETQY

V: TRBV24-1
CDR3: ATSEDSTLRGYT

V: TRBV7-8
CDR3: ASSLSDRRYTGELF

V: TRBV5-1
CDR3: ASTGGRNEQF

V: TRBV18
CDR3: ASSPGQFHSSGNTIY

V: TRBV7-9
CDR3: ASSLARGYEQY

V: TRBV3-1
CDR3: ASSPTQGARTEAF

V: TRBV10-3
CDR3: AISESTLTDTYGYT